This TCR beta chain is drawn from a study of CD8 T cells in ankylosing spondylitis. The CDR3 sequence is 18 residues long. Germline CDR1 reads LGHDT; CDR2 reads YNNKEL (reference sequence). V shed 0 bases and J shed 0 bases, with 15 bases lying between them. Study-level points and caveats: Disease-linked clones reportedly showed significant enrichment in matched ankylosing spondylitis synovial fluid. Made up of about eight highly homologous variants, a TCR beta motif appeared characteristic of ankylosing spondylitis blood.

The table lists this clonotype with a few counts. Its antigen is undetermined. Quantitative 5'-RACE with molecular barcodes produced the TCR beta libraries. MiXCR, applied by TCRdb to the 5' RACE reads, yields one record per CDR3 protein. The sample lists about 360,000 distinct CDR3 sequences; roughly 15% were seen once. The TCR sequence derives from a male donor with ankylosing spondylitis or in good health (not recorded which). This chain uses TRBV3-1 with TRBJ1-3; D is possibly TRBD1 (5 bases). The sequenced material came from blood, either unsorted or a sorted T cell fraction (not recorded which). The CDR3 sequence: CASSQDQVGPNSGNTIYF. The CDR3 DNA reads TGTGCCAGCAGCCAAGATCAGGTGGGGCCAAACTCTGGAAACACCATATATTTT.